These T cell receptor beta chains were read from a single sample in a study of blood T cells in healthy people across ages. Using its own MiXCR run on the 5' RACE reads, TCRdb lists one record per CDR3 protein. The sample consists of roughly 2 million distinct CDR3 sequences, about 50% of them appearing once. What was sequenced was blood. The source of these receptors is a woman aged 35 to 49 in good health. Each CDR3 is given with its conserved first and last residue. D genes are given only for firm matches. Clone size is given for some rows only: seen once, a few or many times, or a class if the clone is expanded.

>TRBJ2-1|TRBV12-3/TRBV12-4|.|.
CANSLEPVAYNEQFF
TGTGCCAACAGTTTAGAGCCGGTAGCCTACAATGAACAGTTCTTC
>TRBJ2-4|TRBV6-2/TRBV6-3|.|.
CASSYRAGEDGNIQYF
TGTGCCAGCAGTTATAGGGCAGGGGAAGACGGAAACATTCAGTACTTC
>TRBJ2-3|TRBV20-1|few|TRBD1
CSASTGQLITDTQYF
TGCAGTGCTTCTACGGGACAGCTAATCACAGATACGCAGTATTTT
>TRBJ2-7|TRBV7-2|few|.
CASSTQWPGYEQYF
TGTGCCAGCAGCACCCAGTGGCCTGGGTACGAGCAGTACTTC
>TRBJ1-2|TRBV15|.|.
CATSPRTLGGNGYTF
TGTGCCACCAGCCCGCGGACCCTGGGGGGCAATGGCTACACCTTC
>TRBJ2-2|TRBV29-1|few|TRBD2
CSVGLAGLTGELFF
TGCAGCGTTGGCCTAGCGGGGCTGACCGGGGAGCTGTTTTTT
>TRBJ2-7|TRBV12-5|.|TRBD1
CASGYNTDRDRVSHEQYF
TGTGCTAGTGGTTACAATACCGACCGGGACAGGGTTAGCCACGAGCAGTACTTC
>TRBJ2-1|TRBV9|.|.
CASSPRGGEIYNEQFF
TGTGCCAGCAGCCCGAGGGGGGGGGAAATATACAATGAGCAGTTCTTC
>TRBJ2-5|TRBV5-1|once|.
CASSIPGASQETQYF
TGCGCCAGCAGCATCCCGGGGGCCTCCCAAGAGACCCAGTACTTC
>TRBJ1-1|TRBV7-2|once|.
CASSFPPAEAFF
TGTGCCAGCTCGTTCCCCCCGGCTGAAGCTTTCTTT
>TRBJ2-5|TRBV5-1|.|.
CASRGGNQETQYF
TGCGCCAGCCGAGGGGGGAACCAAGAGACCCAGTACTTC
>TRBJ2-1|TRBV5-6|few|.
CASSLFIGGGNEQFF
TGTGCCAGCAGCTTATTCATCGGGGGTGGCAATGAGCAGTTCTTC
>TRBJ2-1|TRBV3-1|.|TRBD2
CASSQPGLAVYNEQFF
TGTGCCAGCAGCCAACCCGGACTAGCGGTCTACAATGAGCAGTTCTTC
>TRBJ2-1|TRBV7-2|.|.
CASSLAVWGEQFF
TGTGCCAGCAGCTTAGCTGTGTGGGGTGAGCAGTTCTTC
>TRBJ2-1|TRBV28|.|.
CASSFGGGHYNEQFF
TGTGCCAGCAGTTTCGGCGGGGGCCATTACAATGAGCAGTTCTTC
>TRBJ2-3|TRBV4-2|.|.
CASSQDLAGDTQYF
TGTGCCAGCAGCCAAGATCTGGCGGGGGATACGCAGTATTTT
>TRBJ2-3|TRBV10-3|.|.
CAISPRGDSTDTQYF
TGTGCCATCAGCCCCCGGGGAGATAGCACAGATACGCAGTATTTT
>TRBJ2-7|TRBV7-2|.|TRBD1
CASSSRDRGSEQYF
TGTGCCAGCAGCTCCCGGGACAGGGGCAGCGAGCAGTACTTC
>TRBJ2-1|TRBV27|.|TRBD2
CASSSSRLAGGYNEQFF
TGTGCCAGCAGTAGCTCGCGACTAGCGGGGGGCTACAATGAGCAGTTCTTC
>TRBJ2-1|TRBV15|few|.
CATSRGGRGKVDEQFF
TGTGCCACCAGCAGAGGCGGCAGGGGTAAGGTGGATGAGCAGTTCTTC
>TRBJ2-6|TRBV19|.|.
CASTMGPSGANVLTF
TGTGCCAGTACCATGGGTCCCTCTGGGGCCAACGTCCTGACTTTC
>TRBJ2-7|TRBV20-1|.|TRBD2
CSASGGISYEQYF
TGCAGTGCTAGCGGGGGGATTTCTTACGAGCAGTACTTC
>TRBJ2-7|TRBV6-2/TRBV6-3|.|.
CASSYAAARGEYEQYF
TGTGCCAGCAGTTACGCGGCGGCCAGGGGAGAGTACGAGCAGTACTTC
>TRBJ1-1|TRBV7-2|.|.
CASSLTEQVNTEAFF
TGTGCCAGCAGCCTAACTGAACAGGTGAACACTGAAGCTTTCTTT
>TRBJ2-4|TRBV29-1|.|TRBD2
CSVAGGEGAKNIQYF
TGCAGCGTTGCGGGCGGGGAGGGGGCCAAAAACATTCAGTACTTC
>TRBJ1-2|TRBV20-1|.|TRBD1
CSARVRTGEGYTF
TGCAGTGCTAGAGTTAGGACAGGGGAAGGCTACACCTTC
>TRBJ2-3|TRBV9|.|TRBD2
CASTSGGKDTQYF
TGTGCCAGTACTAGCGGGGGAAAAGATACGCAGTATTTT
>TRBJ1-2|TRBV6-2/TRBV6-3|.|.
CASRRNWDGANYGYTF
TGTGCCAGCAGACGAAACTGGGACGGAGCTAACTATGGCTACACCTTC
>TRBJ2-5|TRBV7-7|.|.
CASGDGETQYF
TGTGCTAGCGGCGACGGGGAGACCCAGTACTTC
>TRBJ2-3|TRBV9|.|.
CASSVGTSTFTDTQYF
TGTGCCAGCAGCGTAGGGACCTCTACCTTTACAGATACGCAGTATTTT
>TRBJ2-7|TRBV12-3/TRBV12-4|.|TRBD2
CASSLIGGGPNYEQYF
TGTGCCAGCAGTTTAATCGGCGGGGGGCCGAACTACGAGCAGTACTTC
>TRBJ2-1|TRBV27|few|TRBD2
CASSNLAGSSYNEQFF
TGTGCCAGCAGTAACCTAGCGGGGAGCTCCTACAATGAGCAGTTCTTC
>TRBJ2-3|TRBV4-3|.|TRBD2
CASSTLPSGGADTQYF
TGCGCCAGCAGCACCCTGCCTAGCGGGGGGGCAGATACGCAGTATTTT
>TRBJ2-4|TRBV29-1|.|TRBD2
CSVEAFLAGDNLVKNIQYF
TGCAGCGTTGAAGCCTTCCTAGCGGGAGATAATCTAGTCAAAAACATTCAGTACTTC
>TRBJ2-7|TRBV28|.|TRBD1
CASSTGTALSYEQYF
TGTGCCAGCAGTACAGGGACAGCCCTCTCCTACGAGCAGTACTTC
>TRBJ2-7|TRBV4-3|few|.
CASSQGFRGYEQYF
TGCGCCAGCAGCCAAGGATTCCGGGGCTACGAGCAGTACTTC
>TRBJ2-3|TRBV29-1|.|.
CSVDGTETSTDTQYF
TGCAGCGTTGATGGGACCGAGACTAGCACAGATACGCAGTATTTT
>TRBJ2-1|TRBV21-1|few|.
CASSKGPTFSGHEQFF
TGTGCCAGCAGCAAAGGCCCCACTTTTTCTGGGCATGAGCAGTTCTTC
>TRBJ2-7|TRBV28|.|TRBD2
CASSWTSGGVGRYEQYF
TGTGCCAGCAGCTGGACTAGCGGGGGGGTTGGGAGGTACGAGCAGTACTTC
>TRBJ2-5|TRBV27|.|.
CASSQIPTERETQYF
TGTGCCAGCAGTCAAATCCCGACAGAGCGAGAGACCCAGTACTTC
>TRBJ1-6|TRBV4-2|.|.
CASSQERLTGGPLHF
TGTGCCAGCAGCCAAGAAAGGCTGACCGGGGGTCCCCTCCACTTT
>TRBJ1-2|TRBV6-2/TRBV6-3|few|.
CASSYAGRPTNYGYTF
TGTGCCAGCAGTTACGCGGGACGGCCGACTAACTATGGCTACACCTTC
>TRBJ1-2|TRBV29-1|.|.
CSVDPGSNYGYTF
TGCAGCGTTGACCCGGGCTCTAACTATGGCTACACCTTC
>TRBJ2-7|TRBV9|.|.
CASSVGPGAPYEQYF
TGTGCCAGCAGCGTAGGGCCAGGTGCTCCCTACGAGCAGTACTTC
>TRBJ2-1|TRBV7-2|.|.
CASSSKGPSYNEQFF
TGTGCCAGCAGCTCAAAAGGGCCCTCCTACAATGAGCAGTTCTTC
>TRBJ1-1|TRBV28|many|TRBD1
CASSRQGAGNTEAFF
TGTGCCAGCAGTCGGCAGGGGGCAGGGAACACTGAAGCTTTCTTT
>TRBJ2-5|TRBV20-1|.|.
CSAPRGGYQEIQYF
TGCAGTGCCCCGCGCGGCGGGTACCAAGAGATCCAGTACTTC
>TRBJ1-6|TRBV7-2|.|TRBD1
CASSPQGQGMTPLHF
TGTGCCAGCAGCCCCCAAGGACAGGGCATGACACCCCTCCACTTT
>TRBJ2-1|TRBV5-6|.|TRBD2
CASSLVGTSRNEQFF
TGTGCCAGCAGCTTGGTTGGGACTAGCCGCAATGAGCAGTTCTTC
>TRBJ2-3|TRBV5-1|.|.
CASSRGRGDDTQYF
TGCGCCAGCAGTAGGGGCAGGGGGGATGATACGCAGTATTTT
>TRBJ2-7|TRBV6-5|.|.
CASSPRDVPYEQYF
TGTGCCAGCAGTCCCCGGGACGTCCCCTACGAGCAGTACTTC
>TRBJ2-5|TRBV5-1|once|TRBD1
CASHREMQGAWETQYF
TGCGCCAGCCACCGGGAAATGCAGGGGGCTTGGGAGACCCAGTACTTC
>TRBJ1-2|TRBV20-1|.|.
CSARVDTYGYTF
TGCAGTGCTAGAGTGGATACCTATGGCTACACCTTC
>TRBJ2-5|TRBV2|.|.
CASSYDKGIQETQYF
TGTGCCAGCAGTTACGACAAGGGGATCCAAGAGACCCAGTACTTC
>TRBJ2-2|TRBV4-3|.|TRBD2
CASSQDTGLVAGELFF
TGCGCCAGCAGCCAAGATACGGGACTAGTCGCCGGGGAGCTGTTTTTT
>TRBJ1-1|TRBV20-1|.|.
CSARSDGTEAFF
TGCAGTGCTAGGTCCGACGGGACTGAAGCTTTCTTT
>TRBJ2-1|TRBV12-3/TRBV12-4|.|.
CASSSGRSGERFF
TGTGCCAGCAGTTCCGGACGGTCGGGGGAGCGGTTCTTC
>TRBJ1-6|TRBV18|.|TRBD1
CASSPLDRDYNSPLHF
TGTGCCAGCTCACCATTGGACAGGGATTATAATTCACCCCTCCACTTT